This T cell receptor beta chain was retrieved from a study of identical twins. Per the germline V gene, CDR1 is MNHNS and CDR2 is SASEGT. CDR3 size: 17 residues. The V gene end was trimmed by 5 bases and the J gene end by 5 bases; junction bases not matched to a gene: 16. TCRdb reprocessed the 5' RACE reads with MiXCR, giving one entry per CDR3 protein. The table has 600,000 to 850,000 distinct CDR3 sequences, 15% to 20% seen once; the top ten hold about an eighth. This clonotype was detected only a few times. These data were also filed under a second study, of T cells expressing NK-cell markers.

The chain couples TRBV6-1 to TRBJ2-5, with 8 bases matching TRBD2. The receptor was isolated from a woman under 30 in good health. The sequencing sample was made of PBMCs. This chain's CDR3 is CASSRIMGSGDWETQYF. In DNA form, the CDR3 reads TGTGCCAGCAGTCGCATCATGGGTAGCGGGGATTGGGAGACCCAGTACTTC.